Shown below are 3 T cell receptor beta chains from a single sample sequenced in a study of T cells in Graves' hyperthyroidism and ophthalmopathy. TCR beta CDR3 region amplification was performed from RNA transcripts. Initially, a first-round RT-PCR of the TCR CDR3 employed the HTBI primer set. TCRdb redid the calling of the multiplex PCR reads with MiXCR, one entry per CDR3 protein. This sample has under 400,000 distinct CDR3 sequences, with over 15% found just once. The specimen sequenced was blood. Source of these receptors: a woman aged 40 to 49 with Graves' ophthalmopathy.

This clonotype was detected ten times or more. V and J are TRBV12-3 or TRBV12-4 and TRBJ1-1; no clear D. The CDR3 runs 13 residues. Trimming left V 1 base short and J 5 bases short, with 8 bases between. The CDR3 DNA reads as TGTGCCAGCAGTTTAGAGATGGTAACTGAAGCTTTCTTT. This encodes CASSLEMVTEAFF.

This clonotype was seen many times. J is TRBJ2-7 and V is TRBV18, with D uncertain. The V gene lost 3 bases and the J gene lost 6 bases, with 12 bases spanning the gap. The CDR3 has 13 residues. CDR1 and CDR2 from the germline V gene are KGHSH and LQKENI. CDR3 nucleotide sequence: TGTGCCAGCTCACCGGCGGTATCGGGCGAGCAGTACTTC. This translates into CASSPAVSGEQYF.

The sample holds a few counts of this clonotype. V and J are TRBV12-3 or TRBV12-4 and TRBJ1-2, with D hard to call. Between the trimmed V and J ends, which lost 3 bases and 8 bases, there was a span of 16 bases. This CDR3 has 14 residues. The CDR3 loop reads CASSFLHPSQGYTF. The CDR3 DNA is TGTGCCAGCAGTTTCTTGCATCCCTCTCAGGGCTACACCTTC.